This passage covers 2 T cell receptor beta chains from one sample sequenced in a study of neoadjuvant nivolumab and ipilimumab in lung cancer. Measured with immunoSEQ multiplex PCR; TCRdb has only the in-frame clones, and not every one. The sample consists of roughly 39,000 clones, 89% of them appearing once. The sample in question was peripheral blood, obtained before neoadjuvant nivolumab, alone or with ipilimumab. These receptors were taken from an adult with non-small cell lung cancer.

The chain joins TRBV2 to TRBJ2-5, with 7 bases aligning to TRBD2. This CDR3 spans 13 amino acids. With V trimmed by 8 bases and J by 2 bases, 5 bases remained unmatched. Germline CDR1 reads SNHLY; CDR2 reads FYNNEI. The CDR3 loop is CASGPGLQETQYF. The CDR3 coding sequence is TGTGCCAGCGGGCCGGGACTACAAGAGACCCAGTACTTC.

This clone was counted once. The V gene is TRBV5-1, the J gene TRBJ2-7; maybe TRBD2 (6 bases). CDR1 is SGHRS and CDR2 is YFSETQ in the germline V gene. V lost 2 bases, J lost 4 bases, and 10 bases lay in between. The CDR3 runs 13 residues. CDR3 loop: CASSFGGDYEQYF. CDR3 sequence (DNA): TGCGCCAGCAGCTTCGGCGGGGATTACGAGCAGTACTTC.